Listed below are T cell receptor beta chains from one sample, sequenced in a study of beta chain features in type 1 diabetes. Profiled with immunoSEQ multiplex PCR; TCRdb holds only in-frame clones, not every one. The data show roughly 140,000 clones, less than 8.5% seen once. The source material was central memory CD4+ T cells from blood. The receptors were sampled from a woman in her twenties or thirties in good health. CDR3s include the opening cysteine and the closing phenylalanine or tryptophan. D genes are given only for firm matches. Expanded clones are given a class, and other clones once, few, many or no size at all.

CASSPAGDLSNQPQHF	TGTGCCAGCAGTCCAGCGGGGGATCTGAGCAATCAGCCCCAGCATTTT	NA	TRBV28	TRBJ1-5	NA
CASSSRGNNQPQHF	TGTGCCAGCAGCTCAAGAGGGAACAATCAGCCCCAGCATTTT	NA	TRBV5-4	TRBJ1-5	NA
CASSRGTANEQFF	TGTGCCAGCAGTCGAGGGACAGCTAATGAGCAGTTCTTC	TRBD1	TRBV6-6	TRBJ2-1	NA
CSVEEAGGRSYNEQFF	TGCAGCGTTGAAGAGGCGGGAGGTCGCTCCTACAATGAGCAGTTCTTC	TRBD2	TRBV29-1	TRBJ2-1	many
CSVAFSSGSKDEQFF	TGCAGCGTGGCATTTTCTAGCGGGAGTAAGGATGAGCAGTTCTTC	TRBD2	TRBV29-1	TRBJ2-1	NA
CASSAGPDRYEQYF	TGTGCCAGCAGCGCAGGGCCCGACAGGTACGAGCAGTACTTC	NA	TRBV7-9	TRBJ2-7	NA
CASSSSGQPQHF	TGTGCCAGCAGCTCCTCCGGGCAGCCCCAGCATTTT	NA	TRBV6-5	TRBJ1-5	NA
CASSLQGISYEQYF	TGTGCCAGCAGTTTGCAGGGGATCTCCTACGAGCAGTACTTC	NA	TRBV27	TRBJ2-7	NA
CASSEMTGRQETQYF	TGCGCCAGCAGCGAGATGACAGGACGTCAAGAGACCCAGTACTTC	NA	TRBV5-1	TRBJ2-5	NA
CATRNLLAGVGDEQFF	TGCGCCACCCGCAACTTACTAGCGGGAGTTGGCGATGAGCAGTTCTTC	TRBD2	TRBV5-1	TRBJ2-1	few
CATSRGRQEEWEQYF	TGTGCCACCAGCAGAGGTAGGCAGGAGGAGTGGGAGCAGTACTTC	NA	TRBV15	TRBJ2-7	few
CSVLTGGASYEQYF	TGCAGCGTCTTGACAGGGGGGGCCTCCTACGAGCAGTACTTC	TRBD1	TRBV29-1	TRBJ2-7	NA
CASSPGRSNTEAFF	TGTGCCAGCTCACCAGGGAGGTCGAACACTGAAGCTTTCTTT	NA	TRBV18	TRBJ1-1	NA
CASSTFGGSDSGANVLTF	TGTGCCAGCAGTACCTTTGGGGGGTCGGACTCTGGGGCCAACGTCCTGACTTTC	NA	TRBV9	TRBJ2-6	NA
CSVSLYSANVLTF	TGCAGCGTTTCCCTATACTCGGCCAACGTCCTGACTTTC	NA	TRBV29-1	TRBJ2-6	NA
CAWILMNTEAFF	TGTGCCTGGATATTAATGAACACTGAAGCTTTCTTT	NA	TRBV30	TRBJ1-1	many
CASSQDGGTGKGEQYF	TGTGCCAGCAGCCAAGATGGTGGGACAGGGAAGGGCGAGCAGTACTTC	TRBD1	TRBV4-2	TRBJ2-7	NA
CASSYGSSADTQYF	TGTGCCAGCAGTTACGGGAGTTCAGCAGATACGCAGTATTTT	NA	TRBV6-5	TRBJ2-3	few
CASQMRKDGYTF	TGTGCCAGCCAAATGCGGAAGGATGGCTACACCTTC	NA	TRBV6-4	TRBJ1-2	few
CSVKTGGAGNIQYF	TGCAGCGTAAAGACAGGGGGCGCTGGAAACATTCAGTACTTC	TRBD1	TRBV29-1	TRBJ2-4	NA
CASSGLAGTDTQYF	TGTGCCAGCAGTGGACTAGCGGGCACAGATACGCAGTATTTT	TRBD2	TRBV6-1	TRBJ2-3	NA
CASSPRTGVNYGYTF	TGTGCCAGCAGCCCCCGGACAGGTGTCAACTATGGCTACACCTTC	TRBD1	TRBV11-2	TRBJ1-2	few
CASSFLPSTDTQYF	TGTGCCAGCAGCTTTCTACCTAGCACAGATACGCAGTATTTT	NA	TRBV7-3	TRBJ2-3	few
CASKLLGQSYEQYF	TGTGCCAGCAAATTACTGGGCCAGTCCTACGAGCAGTACTTC	NA	TRBV6-5	TRBJ2-7	NA
CASSTLYRTSGRAGEQYF	TGTGCCAGTAGTACGCTATACAGGACTAGCGGGAGGGCCGGCGAGCAGTACTTC	TRBD2	TRBV19	TRBJ2-7	NA
CASSFDTASPYEQYF	TGTGCCAGCAGCTTCGACACGGCGTCTCCCTACGAGCAGTACTTC	NA	TRBV7-8	TRBJ2-7	many